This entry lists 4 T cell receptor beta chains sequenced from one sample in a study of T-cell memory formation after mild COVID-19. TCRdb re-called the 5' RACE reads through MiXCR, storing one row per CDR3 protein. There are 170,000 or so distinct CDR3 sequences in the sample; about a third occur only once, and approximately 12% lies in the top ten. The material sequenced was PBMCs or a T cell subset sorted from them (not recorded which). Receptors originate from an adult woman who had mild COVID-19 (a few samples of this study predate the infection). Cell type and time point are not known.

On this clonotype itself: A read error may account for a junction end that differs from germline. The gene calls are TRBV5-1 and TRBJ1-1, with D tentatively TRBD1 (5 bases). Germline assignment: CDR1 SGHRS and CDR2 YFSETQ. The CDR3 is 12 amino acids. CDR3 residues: CATSPGGTEAFF. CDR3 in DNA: TGCGCCACCAGCCCGGGGGGTACTGAAGCTTTCTTT.

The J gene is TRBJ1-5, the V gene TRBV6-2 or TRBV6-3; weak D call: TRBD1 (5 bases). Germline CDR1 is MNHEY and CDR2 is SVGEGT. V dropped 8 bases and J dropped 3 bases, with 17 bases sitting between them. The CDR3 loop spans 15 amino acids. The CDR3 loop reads CASQDIGHNNQPQHF. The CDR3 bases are TGTGCCAGCCAGGACATAGGGCATAACAATCAGCCCCAGCATTTT.

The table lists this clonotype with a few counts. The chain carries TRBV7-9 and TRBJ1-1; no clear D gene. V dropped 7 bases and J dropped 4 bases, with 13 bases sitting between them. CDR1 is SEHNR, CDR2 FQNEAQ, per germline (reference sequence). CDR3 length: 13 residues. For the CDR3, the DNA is TGTGCCAGCACCCCCGGAGGGAGCACTGAAGCTTTCTTT. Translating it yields CASTPGGSTEAFF.

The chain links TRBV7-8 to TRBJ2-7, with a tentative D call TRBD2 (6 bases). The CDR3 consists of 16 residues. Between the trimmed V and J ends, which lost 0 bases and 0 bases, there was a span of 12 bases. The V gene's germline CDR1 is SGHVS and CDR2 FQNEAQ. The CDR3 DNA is TGTGCCAGCAGCTTAGCAGCGGCGGGGCTCTCCTACGAGCAGTACTTC. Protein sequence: CASSLAAAGLSYEQYF.